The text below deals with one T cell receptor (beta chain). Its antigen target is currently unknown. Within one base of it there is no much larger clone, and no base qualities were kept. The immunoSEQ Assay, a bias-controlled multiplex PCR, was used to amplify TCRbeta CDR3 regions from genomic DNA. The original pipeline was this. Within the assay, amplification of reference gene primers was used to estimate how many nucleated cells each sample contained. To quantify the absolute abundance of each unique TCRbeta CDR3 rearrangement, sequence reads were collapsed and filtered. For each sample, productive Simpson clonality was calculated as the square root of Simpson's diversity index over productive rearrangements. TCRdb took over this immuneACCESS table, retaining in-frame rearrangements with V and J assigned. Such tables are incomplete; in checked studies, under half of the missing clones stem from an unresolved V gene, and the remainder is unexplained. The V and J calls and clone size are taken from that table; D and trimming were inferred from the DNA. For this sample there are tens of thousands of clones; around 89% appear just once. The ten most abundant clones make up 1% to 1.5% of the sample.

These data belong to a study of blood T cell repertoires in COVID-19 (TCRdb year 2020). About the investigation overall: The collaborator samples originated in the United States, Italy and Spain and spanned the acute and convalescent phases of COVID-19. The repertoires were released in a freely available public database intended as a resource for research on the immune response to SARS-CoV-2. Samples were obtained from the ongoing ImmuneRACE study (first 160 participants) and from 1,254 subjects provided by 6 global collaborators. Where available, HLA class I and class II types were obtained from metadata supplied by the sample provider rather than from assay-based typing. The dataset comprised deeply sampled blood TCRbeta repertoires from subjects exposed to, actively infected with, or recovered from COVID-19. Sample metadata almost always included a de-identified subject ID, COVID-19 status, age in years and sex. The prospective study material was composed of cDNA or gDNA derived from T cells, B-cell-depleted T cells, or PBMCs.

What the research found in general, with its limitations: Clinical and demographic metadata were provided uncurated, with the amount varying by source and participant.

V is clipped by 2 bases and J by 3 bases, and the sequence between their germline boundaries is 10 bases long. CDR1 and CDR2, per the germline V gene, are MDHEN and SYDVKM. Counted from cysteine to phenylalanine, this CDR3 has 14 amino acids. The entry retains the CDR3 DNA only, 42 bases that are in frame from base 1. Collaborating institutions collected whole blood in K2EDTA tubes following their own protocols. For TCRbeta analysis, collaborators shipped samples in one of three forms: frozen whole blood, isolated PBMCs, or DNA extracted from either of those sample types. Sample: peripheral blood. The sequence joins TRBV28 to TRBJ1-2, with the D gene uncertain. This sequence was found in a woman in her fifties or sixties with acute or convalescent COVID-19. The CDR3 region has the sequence CASSLRPRHYGYTF. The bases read TGTGCCAGCAGTTTACGGCCCAGGCACTATGGCTACACCTTC.